Listed here are 29 T cell receptor beta chains from one sample, sequenced in a study of OX40 agonist ivuxolimab in advanced cancers. Data came from immunoSEQ multiplex PCR; TCRdb stores just in-frame clones and leaves some out. The data show approximately 13,000 clones, around two thirds seen once. The sequenced sample was CD4+ or CD8+ T cells sorted from blood, obtained in a trial of the OX40 agonist ivuxolimab. These receptors were obtained from an adult with an advanced solid tumor such as melanoma, head and neck, liver or kidney cancer.

This sequence joins TRBV11-2 and TRBJ2-2; 12 positions agree with TRBD1. The CDR3 consists of 15 residues. The V segment lost 5 bases and the J segment 7 bases; nucleotides outside the gene matches: 5. Per germline, CDR1 SGHAT and CDR2 FQNNGV. CDR3 residues: CASSMGQGAGGELFF. The CDR3 DNA is TGTGCCAGCAGCATGGGACAGGGGGCCGGCGGGGAGCTGTTTTTT.

This clone has only a few counts. The chain joins TRBV6-5 to TRBJ2-2, with D possibly being TRBD1 (5 bases). The CDR3 sequence is 14 residues long. Germline loops: CDR1 MNHEY, CDR2 SVGAGI. V gave up 0 bases and J gave up 5 bases, with 7 bases separating them. In DNA, the CDR3 is TGTGCCAGCAGTTACTCGAAGGGGACCGGGGAGCTGTTTTTT. Its protein product is CASSYSKGTGELFF.

For the CDR3, the DNA is TGTGCCAGCAGTGATCCTAGAGGGGCCGGGGAGCTGTTTTTT. Protein: CASSDPRGAGELFF. The chain links TRBV2 to TRBJ2-2, with D perhaps TRBD1 or TRBD2 (5 bases each). CDR3 length equals 14 residues. The germline V gene has CDR1 SNHLY and CDR2 FYNNEI. V lost 3 bases and J 6 bases, leaving 11 bases between the germline ends.

The chain couples TRBV19 to TRBJ1-1; D not resolved. V dropped 7 bases and J dropped 2 bases, with 8 bases sitting between them. CDR3 length equals 12 residues. Germline loops: CDR1 LNHDA, CDR2 SQIVND (reference sequence). The CDR3 bases are TGTGCCAGTAAAGACCAAAACACTGAAGCTTTCTTT. Amino acids: CASKDQNTEAFF. The full variable domain, in which reference TRBV19 and TRBJ1-1 provide the parts outside the CDR3, is DGGITQSPKYLFRKEGQNVTLSCEQNLNHDAMYWYRQDPGQGLRLIYYSQIVNDFQKGDIAEGYSVSREKKESFPLTVTSAQKNPTAFYLCASKDQNTEAFFGQGTRLTVV.

This clone is labeled medium-sized. This sequence joins TRBV27 and TRBJ2-7, with no clear D. Germline loops: CDR1 MNHEY, CDR2 SMNVEV (reference sequence). CDR3 length: 14 residues. Trimming cost V 10 bases and J 0 bases, with 16 bases left between them. The CDR3 sequence is CATASGGYSYEQYF. For the CDR3, the DNA is TGTGCCACTGCTTCGGGCGGATACTCCTACGAGCAGTACTTC.

V is TRBV7-2 and J is TRBJ1-1; D is unclear. The CDR3 is 13 amino acids. The germline V and J ends were trimmed by 5 bases and 11 bases, with 18 bases remaining between them. CDR1 is SGHTA and CDR2 is FQGNSA in the germline V gene. The CDR3 is CASSPLTWLGAFF. The DNA for the CDR3 is TGTGCCAGCAGCCCTCTTACGTGGCTGGGGGCTTTCTTT.

The chain recombines TRBV7-3 with TRBJ2-1; D unresolved. The CDR3 has 13 residues. The germline CDR1 and CDR2 sequences are SGHTA and FQGTGA. The V and J ends lost 0 bases and 8 bases respectively, with 8 bases between them. CDR3 region: CASSLTPGDEQFF. The CDR3 region has the DNA TGTGCCAGCAGCTTAACCCCAGGAGATGAGCAGTTCTTC.

This clone was detected only a few times. V usage is TRBV6-1 and J usage is TRBJ2-6, with a tentative D call TRBD1 (6 bases). The germline gives CDR1 MNHNS, CDR2 SASEGT. Between the trimmed V and J ends, which lost 5 bases and 1 base, there was a span of 9 bases. The CDR3 spans 15 residues. The CDR3 sequence: CASSSGQSGANVLTF. CDR3 DNA: TGTGCCAGCAGTTCCGGACAGTCTGGGGCCAACGTCCTGACTTTC.

This clone was detected a few times. This may arise from a read error, as a much more abundant clone is one base away. The gene calls are TRBV11-2 and TRBJ1-1, with 7 nucleotides matching TRBD1. With V trimmed by 4 bases and J by 0 bases, 2 bases remained unmatched. Looked up from germline, CDR1 is SGHAT and CDR2 is FQNNGV. This CDR3 has 14 residues. CDR3 DNA: TGTGCCAGCAGCTCGGGACAGATGAACACTGAAGCTTTCTTT. Protein: CASSSGQMNTEAFF. Filled out from reference TRBV11-2 and TRBJ1-1, the complete variable domain reads EAGVAQSPRYKIIEKRQSVAFWCNPISGHATLYWYQQILGQGPKLLIQFQNNGVVDDSQLPKDRFSAERLKGVDSTLKIQPAKLEDSAVYLCASSSGQMNTEAFFGQGTRLTVV.

The chain couples TRBV6-1 to TRBJ2-1, with 7 bases that match TRBD2. Germline trimming cut 1 base from V and 7 bases from J; bases unmatched to any gene: 10. Germline V gene lookup returns CDR1 MNHNS and CDR2 SASEGT. This CDR3 comprises 16 residues. The CDR3 DNA sequence: TGTGCCAGCAGTGAAGGGGGACTACAGAGGAAGAATGAGCAGTTCTTC. It yields the protein CASSEGGLQRKNEQFF.

This chain uses TRBV9 with TRBJ2-2, with D possibly being TRBD1 (6 bases). The germline V and J ends were trimmed by 4 bases and 5 bases, with 18 bases remaining between them. Per germline, CDR1 SGDLS and CDR2 YYNGEE. The CDR3 consists of 16 residues. The CDR3 nucleotides are TGTGCCAGCAGCCCCTCCGGGACACGGAGGACCGGGGAGCTGTTTTTT. Its translation is CASSPSGTRRTGELFF.

Worth noting for this clone: This may be a read error: a much more frequent sequence differs by one nucleotide. The chain has TRBV6-1 and TRBJ2-6; tentatively, D is TRBD1 (6 bases). Germline loops: CDR1 MNHNS, CDR2 SASEGT. The CDR3 is 15 residues long. With 2 bases removed from V and 1 base from J, the gap between germline ends came to 6 bases. CDR3 residues: CASSETGSGANVLTF. In DNA form, the CDR3 reads TGTGCCAGCAGTGAAACAGGGTCTGGGGCCAACGTCCTGACTTTC.

This chain joins TRBV7-8 and TRBJ2-4; unclear D gene. The germline V and J ends were trimmed by 3 bases and 0 bases, with 12 bases remaining between them. The CDR3 is 16 residues long. CDR1 and CDR2 (germline): SGHVS, FQNEAQ. The DNA for the CDR3 is TGTGCCAGCAGCTTCAGACCGGGCTCAGCCAAAAACATTCAGTACTTC. Translation: CASSFRPGSAKNIQYF.

This clone was observed a few times. The genes are TRBV5-1 and TRBJ2-1; 9 positions match TRBD2. Germline CDR1 is SGHRS and CDR2 is YFSETQ. The CDR3 has 16 residues. The J segment lost 8 bases and the V segment lost 0 bases, leaving 9 bases of the junction unmatched. CDR3 protein: CASSLALAGLVDEQFF. The CDR3 DNA reads TGCGCCAGCAGCTTGGCCCTAGCGGGATTGGTCGATGAGCAGTTCTTC.

The V gene is TRBV27, the J gene TRBJ1-6; D is unclear. The CDR3 runs 12 residues. Trimming pared 1 base from V and 8 bases from J, leaving 3 bases between. Germline V gene sequence: CDR1 MNHEY, CDR2 SMNVEV (reference sequence). CDR3 nucleotides: TGTGCCAGCAGTTTATTGCATTCACCCCTCCACTTT. It codes for CASSLLHSPLHF.

The chain combines TRBV28 with TRBJ2-2; D unclear. Trimming took off 3 bases at V and 4 bases at J, with 12 bases between the two ends. Germline values: CDR1 MDHEN, CDR2 SYDVKM. CDR3 length: 15 amino acids. The CDR3, as DNA: TGTGCCAGCAGTTTGTATCAGGATATCACCGGGGAGCTGTTTTTT. This encodes CASSLYQDITGELFF.

V and J are TRBV30 and TRBJ2-1; D not resolved. Trimming shortened V by 5 bases and J by 6 bases, and 17 bases separated the two germline ends. CDR3 size: 14 residues. Germline V gene data show CDR1 as GTSNPN and CDR2 as SVGIG (reference sequence). CDR3 in amino acids: CAWDPRARPNEQFF. The CDR3 DNA reads as TGTGCCTGGGATCCACGGGCCCGGCCCAATGAGCAGTTCTTC.

The rearrangement joins TRBV28 to TRBJ2-1; 7 nucleotides align to TRBD1. The CDR3 extends over 15 amino acids. Germline loops: CDR1 MDHEN, CDR2 SYDVKM. The junction had 7 bases not matched to a gene; V was cut back by 7 bases and J by 1 base. In DNA, the CDR3 is TGTGCCAGCAACACCGCAGGGGGTTCCTACAATGAGCAGTTCTTC. It yields the protein CASNTAGGSYNEQFF. The complete variable domain, with remaining parts taken from reference TRBV28 and TRBJ2-1, reads DVKVTQSSRYLVKRTGEKVFLECVQDMDHENMFWYRQDPGLGLRLIYFSYDVKMKEKGDIPEGYSVSREKKERFSLILESASTNQTSMYLCASNTAGGSYNEQFFGPGTRLTVL.

This rearrangement joins TRBV29-1 to TRBJ2-2; 9 bases line up with TRBD1. This CDR3 has 14 amino acids. Germline V gives CDR1 SQVTM, CDR2 ANQGSEA. The ends lost 7 bases at V and 4 bases at J; junction bases unmatched: 7. As DNA, the CDR3 is TGCAGCGCCTTAGGACAGGGGAGCACCGGGGAGCTGTTTTTT. This translates into CSALGQGSTGELFF.

CDR3 sequence reads: CASRLNPTGVGTEAFF. The CDR3 coding sequence is TGTGCCAGCAGGCTGAACCCCACAGGGGTGGGCACTGAAGCTTTCTTT. The chain couples TRBV5-4 to TRBJ1-1; 7 positions agree with TRBD1. V lost 5 bases and J lost 4; bases outside the gene matches: 14. The germline V gene has CDR1 SGHNT and CDR2 YYREEE (reference sequence). The CDR3 spans 16 residues.

This clone was recorded once. The junction shows a germline mismatch at one end, possibly a read error. The J gene is TRBJ2-7, the V gene TRBV2, with 12 positions matching TRBD1. This CDR3 comprises 15 residues. Germline CDR1 SNHLY, CDR2 FYNNEI. The CDR3 DNA reads TGTGCCAGCAGAGAAGGGACAGGGGGCCTCTACGAGCAGTACTTC. This gives the protein CASREGTGGLYEQYF.

The chain has TRBV18 and TRBJ1-2; maybe TRBD1 (6 bases). CDR1 is KGHSH and CDR2 is LQKENI in the germline V gene. Between the trimmed V and J ends, which lost 2 bases and 7 bases, there was a span of 8 bases. The CDR3 extends over 12 amino acids. The CDR3 sequence is CASSPGTSGYTF. The CDR3 DNA follows: TGTGCCAGCTCACCAGGGACAAGTGGCTACACCTTC.

In this sample, this clone turned up a few times. This chain links TRBV11-2 with TRBJ1-4; weak D call: TRBD1 (5 bases). CDR3 length: 14 residues. Trimming took 1 base from V and 8 from J, leaving 11 bases between them. Germline CDR1 is SGHAT and CDR2 is FQNNGV. The CDR3 nucleotides are TGTGCCAGCAGCTTAGGGGCCAGGGCCGAAAAACTGTTTTTT. Its protein is CASSLGARAEKLFF.

This clone is categorized as medium-sized (0.01 to 0.1%). Written as DNA, the CDR3 is TGTGCCAGCAGCCAACACAGGGGGCTGTGGTATGGCTACACCTTC. Protein sequence: CASSQHRGLWYGYTF. The rearrangement uses TRBV5-4 and TRBJ1-2; 9 bases agree with TRBD1. CDR1 and CDR2 (germline): SGHNT, YYREEE (reference sequence). This CDR3 is 15 amino acids long. The V gene end was trimmed by 4 bases and the J gene end by 5 bases; junction bases not matched to a gene: 9.

The genes are TRBV27 and TRBJ1-1; D not resolved. Germline V gene data show CDR1 as MNHEY and CDR2 as SMNVEV (reference sequence). The V and J ends lost 2 bases and 3 bases respectively, with 13 bases between them. CDR3 length equals 15 residues. The CDR3 reads CASSLRATGYTEAFF. CDR3 DNA sequence: TGTGCCAGCAGTTTACGCGCCACGGGGTACACTGAAGCTTTCTTT.

There are a few counts of this clone. The J gene is TRBJ2-2, the V gene TRBV6-5, with 8 bases lining up with TRBD1. The CDR3 loop spans 15 amino acids. Germline trimming cut 6 bases from V and 3 bases from J; bases unmatched to any gene: 6. Looked up from germline, CDR1 is MNHEY and CDR2 is SVGAGI. CDR3 sequence reads: CASRHYRGDTGELFF. The CDR3 nucleotides are TGTGCCAGCAGACATTACAGGGGGGACACCGGGGAGCTGTTTTTT.

The V call is TRBV7-9, the J call TRBJ2-3, with a tentative D call TRBD1 (7 bases). Germline CDR1 and CDR2: SEHNR and FQNEAQ (reference sequence). This CDR3 contains 12 residues. The V and J ends lost 11 bases and 5 bases respectively, with 14 bases between them. This chain's CDR3 is CAQAQGGDTQYF. The CDR3 coding sequence is TGTGCCCAAGCCCAGGGGGGAGATACGCAGTATTTT.

The genes are TRBV7-2 and TRBJ2-1, with a tentative D call TRBD2 (5 bases). Germline lookup yields CDR1 SGHTA and CDR2 FQGNSA. Trimming took 11 bases from V and 6 from J, leaving 5 bases between them. CDR3 length equals 9 residues. The CDR3 DNA reads TGTGCCGGAGGCAATGAGCAGTTCTTC. This translates into CAGGNEQFF.

The chain carries TRBV2 and TRBJ1-2; 7 bases are shared with TRBD1. J was trimmed by 2 bases and V by 7 bases; bases with no gene match: 4. Germline V CDR1 and CDR2: SNHLY, FYNNEI. The CDR3 extends over 13 amino acids. CDR3 region: CASTGQANYGYTF. CDR3 DNA: TGTGCCAGCACCGGACAGGCGAACTATGGCTACACCTTC.